The present TCR beta chain was sequenced within a study of cytomegalovirus exposure and HLA in healthy donors. Findings and caveats of the study: CMV antigen specificity was confirmed in vitro for a few CMV-associated chains. TCR beta chain V- and J-gene trimming was linked, in a later analysis, to a missense variant in DCLRE1C. Reports indicate that TCR beta sequences accurately predicted the HLA-A and HLA-B alleles of most subjects. Published work reported that the classifier diagnosed cytomegalovirus status with high specificity and sensitivity.

To note about this clone: Its antigen is still unknown.

CDR3 length: 15 amino acids. The V segment lost 3 bases and the J segment 7 bases; nucleotides outside the gene matches: 12. Germline V gene sequence: CDR1 MNHEY, CDR2 SMNVEV (reference sequence). Researchers ran the PCR with 60 Vbeta and 13 Jbeta primers. Sequencing was performed with immunoSEQ multiplex PCR; in TCRdb, only in-frame clones are kept and a portion is missing. This sample yields approximately 150,000 clones, of which 70% to 90% are seen a single time; 0.85% to 1% belongs to the top ten. The sequence was collected from a woman in her 30s in good health and CMV-seronegative. The gene calls are TRBV27 and TRBJ2-7; 7 bases match TRBD2. Sequencing used PBMCs. This CDR3 is CASSFLGGAGDEQYF. DNA for the CDR3: TGTGCCAGCAGTTTCCTTGGTGGTGCGGGAGATGAGCAGTACTTC.